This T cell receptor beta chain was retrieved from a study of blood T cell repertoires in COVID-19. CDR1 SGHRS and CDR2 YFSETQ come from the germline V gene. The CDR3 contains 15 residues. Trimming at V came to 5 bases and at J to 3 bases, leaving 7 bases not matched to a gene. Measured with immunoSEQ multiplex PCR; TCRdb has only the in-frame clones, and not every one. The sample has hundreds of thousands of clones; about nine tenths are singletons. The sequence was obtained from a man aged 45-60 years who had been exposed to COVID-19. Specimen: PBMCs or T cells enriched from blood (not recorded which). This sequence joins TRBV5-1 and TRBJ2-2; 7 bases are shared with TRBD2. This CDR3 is CASSSGTTHTGELFF. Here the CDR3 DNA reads TGCGCCAGCAGTTCCGGGACTACCCACACCGGGGAGCTGTTTTTT.